This T cell receptor beta chain originates from a study of T cells after yellow fever vaccination. Findings and caveats of the study: Weaker overall was a secondary response that nonetheless peaked faster, on day 5 versus 15. A small proportion of clonotypes was detected in both the CD4 and CD8 compartments. Booster sampling recovered most clones from primary vaccination (approximately 97% CD4, approximately 88% CD8).

MiXCR was run by TCRdb on the 5' RACE reads, yielding one entry per CDR3 protein. The table has some 240,000 distinct CDR3 sequences, about 3% seen once; the top ten hold approximately 3%. The sample holds a few counts of this clonotype. As yet, its antigen is unknown. In germline, CDR1 is MNHEY, CDR2 SVGEGT. Deletions cut 6 bases from V and 5 bases from J, with 20 bases between. The CDR3 has 17 residues. This TCR derives from a man aged 18 to 30 who received the YFV17D yellow fever vaccine. The chain couples TRBV6-2 or TRBV6-3 to TRBJ1-6; D ambiguous. The material was CD4+ T cells sorted from PBMCs, obtained 10 days after the yellow fever booster vaccination. The CDR3 region is CASRDVYLDLNNSPLHF. The CDR3 nucleotides are TGTGCCAGCAGAGACGTATACTTGGACCTCAATAATTCACCCCTCCACTTT.